This T cell receptor beta chain was profiled in a study of response to subunit inactivated influenza vaccine (dated by TCRdb to 2016 to 2019). Some background on the complete study: The study used deep quantitative T cell receptor repertoire profiling to track responses to a trivalent subunit inactivated influenza vaccine.

This clonotype showed up many times. Its antigen is unknown. Per-nucleotide qualities are absent, and no much larger clonotype sits a single base away. Library preparation was by RT-PCR. The sequencer was an Illumina HiSeq 2500. Starting from the raw public reads, TCRdb applied fastp trimming at Q25, assembled clones with MiXCR and retained in-frame beta chains. Each entry merges the rows of one CDR3 protein and shows their most common DNA and genes. The sample table records around 200,000 distinct CDR3 sequences; about 9% of these occur just once. The biggest ten clones account for roughly 11% of the sample. What the research found in general, with its limitations: The authors proposed that each seasonal influenza vaccination may bring in only a limited number of new T cells.

Per the germline V gene (reference sequence), DFQATT is the CDR1 and SNEGSKA is the CDR2. From the cysteine through the phenylalanine, the CDR3 covers 14 amino acids. Just the 42-base CDR3 DNA is kept, in frame starting at base 1. V is clipped by 0 bases and J by 10 bases, and the sequence between their germline boundaries is 18 bases long. This receptor chain uses TRBV20-1 and TRBJ1-2; the D gene is not confidently resolved. This specimen was non-naive T cells sorted from PBMCs, taken on the day of vaccination. This specimen's cell subset or site label, per the study, means: memory T cell fraction. The sequence was collected from a man in his fifties or sixties who received an inactivated influenza vaccine. Donor details come from another sample of the same person, matched by shared clones. The sequence in DNA is TGCAGTGCTAGAGAAGGGAAAGCGGGAGGGTTCTACACCTTC. This is translated as CSAREGKAGGFYTF.